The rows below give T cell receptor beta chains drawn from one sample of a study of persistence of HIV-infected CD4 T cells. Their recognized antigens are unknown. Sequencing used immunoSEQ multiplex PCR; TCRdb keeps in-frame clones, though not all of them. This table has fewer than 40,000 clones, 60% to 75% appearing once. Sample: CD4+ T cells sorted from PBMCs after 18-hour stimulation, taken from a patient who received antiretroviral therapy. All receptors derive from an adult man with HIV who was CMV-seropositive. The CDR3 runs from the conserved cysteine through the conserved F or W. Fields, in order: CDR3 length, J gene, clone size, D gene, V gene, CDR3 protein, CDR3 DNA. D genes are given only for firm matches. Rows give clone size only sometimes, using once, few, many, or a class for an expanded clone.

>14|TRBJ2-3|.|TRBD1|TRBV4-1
CASSLGTGRDTQYF
TGCGCCAGCAGCCTCGGGACAGGGCGAGATACGCAGTATTTT
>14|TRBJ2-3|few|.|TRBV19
CASSLRPYVDTQYF
TGTGCCAGTAGCCTTAGGCCCTATGTGGATACGCAGTATTTT
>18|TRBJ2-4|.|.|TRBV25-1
CASSEREDRTLAKNIQYF
TGTGCCAGCAGTGAAAGGGAAGACAGAACACTAGCCAAAAACATTCAGTACTTC
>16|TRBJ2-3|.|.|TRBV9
CASSVGRDRDADTQYF
TGTGCCAGCAGCGTCGGGAGGGACAGGGATGCAGATACGCAGTATTTT
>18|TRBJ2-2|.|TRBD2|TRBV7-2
CASSPYGLAGGPSGELFF
TGTGCCAGCAGCCCATATGGACTAGCGGGGGGGCCTTCCGGGGAGCTGTTTTTT
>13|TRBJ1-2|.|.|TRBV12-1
CASSPDRVPHYTF
TGTGCCAGCAGCCCCGACAGGGTTCCGCACTACACCTTC
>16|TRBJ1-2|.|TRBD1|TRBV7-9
CASSVGQGAQDYGYTF
TGTGCCAGCAGCGTGGGACAGGGGGCGCAGGACTATGGCTACACCTTC
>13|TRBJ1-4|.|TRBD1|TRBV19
CASSDRGREKLFF
TGTGCCAGTAGTGACAGGGGGCGTGAAAAACTGTTTTTT
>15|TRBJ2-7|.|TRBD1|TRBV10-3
CAISIDRGSPYEQYF
TGTGCCATCAGTATTGACAGGGGTTCACCCTACGAGCAGTACTTC
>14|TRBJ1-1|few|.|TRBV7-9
CASSFREVNTEAFF
TGTGCCAGCAGCTTTCGGGAGGTGAACACTGAAGCTTTCTTT
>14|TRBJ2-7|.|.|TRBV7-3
CASSLGPSSYEQYF
TGTGCCAGCAGCTTAGGGCCGTCCTCCTACGAGCAGTACTTC
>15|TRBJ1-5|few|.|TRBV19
CASSKGGGLGQPQHF
TGTGCCAGTAGTAAGGGAGGGGGGCTTGGTCAGCCCCAGCATTTT
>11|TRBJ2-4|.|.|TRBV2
CASGEKNIQYF
TGTGCCAGCGGGGAGAAAAACATTCAGTACTTC
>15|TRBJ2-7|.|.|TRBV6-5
CASRAWDGGSYEQYF
TGTGCCAGCAGGGCCTGGGACGGGGGTTCCTACGAGCAGTACTTC
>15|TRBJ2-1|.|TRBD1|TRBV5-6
CASSGLGQGAGEQFF
TGTGCCAGCAGTGGCCTGGGACAGGGGGCGGGTGAGCAGTTCTTC
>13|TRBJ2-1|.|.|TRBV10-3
CAISDRLYNEQFF
TGTGCCATCAGTGATAGGCTTTACAATGAGCAGTTCTTC
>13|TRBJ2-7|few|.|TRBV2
CASRGPGSYEQYF
TGTGCCAGCCGGGGCCCAGGTAGCTACGAGCAGTACTTC
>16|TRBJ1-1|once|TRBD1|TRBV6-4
CASSDSGQGRRAEAFF
TGTGCCAGCAGTGACTCGGGACAGGGAAGGAGAGCTGAAGCTTTCTTT
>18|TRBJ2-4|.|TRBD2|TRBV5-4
CASSSDGLAGGPGNIQYF
TGTGCCAGCAGCTCAGATGGACTAGCGGGGGGGCCAGGCAACATTCAGTACTTC
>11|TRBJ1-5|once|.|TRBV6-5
CASRGGQPQHF
TGTGCCAGCAGGGGCGGACAGCCCCAGCATTTT
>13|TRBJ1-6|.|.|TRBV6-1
CASSDRVDSTLHF
TGTGCCAGCAGTGACAGGGTGGACAGTACCCTCCACTTT
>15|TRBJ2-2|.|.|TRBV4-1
CASSQDRINTGELFF
TGCGCCAGCAGCCAAGATAGGATTAACACCGGGGAGCTGTTTTTT